This entry describes one T cell receptor beta chain. It has no known antigen specificity. Base qualities are not at hand, and no much larger clone is one base apart. CDR1 and CDR2, looked up from the germline V gene, are SNHLY and FYNNEI. CDR3 length: 15 amino acids, cysteine to phenylalanine. The sequence is cut down to CDR3 DNA, 45 bases in frame from base 1. Trimming removed 3 bases from V and 3 bases from J; the gene matches leave 7 bases unexplained. The data originate from a study of cytomegalovirus exposure and HLA in healthy donors listed by TCRdb under 2017. Concerning the study at large: An earlier analysis of several hundred of the donors reported roughly 300 Gb of sequence data and some 100 million unique TCR beta sequences from roughly 180 million T cells. An early release covering around 630 HLA-typed donors comprised approximately 300 gigabases of sequencing data and 65 million to 100 million unique TCR sequences. Among the roughly 400 genotyped donors, 75% to 90% belonged to the genetic ancestry cluster associated with self-reported Caucasian donors. The aim of the study was to test whether cataloging public T cell receptors could identify signatures of past pathogen exposure. Using immunosequencing, the study profiled T cell repertoires from 500 to 800 subjects and related those repertoires to cytomegalovirus serostatus. A separate validation cohort of over a hundred different subjects was used in addition to the roughly 670-subject first cohort. To predict cytomegalovirus infection status, the study combined high-throughput TCR immunosequencing, statistical association of individual TCRs with disease status, and machine learning. A later analysis re-analyzed previously published TCR beta repertoires from 650 to 800 donors and added high-resolution HLA genotyping to study TCR occurrence patterns. In the later analysis, no new phenotypic data were used to find candidate immune exposures; instead, reliance was placed on TCR beta sequences and their occurrence across donors. An earlier analysis of a few hundred of the donors applied high-throughput TCR beta sequencing to assess whether each TCR beta V gene segment acted as functional or pseudogenic. Donor age, sex, ethnicity and CMV serostatus were collected together with the repertoire data. Genome-wide SNP genotypes for about 65% of the 666 donors were used in a later genetic analysis, which treated that subset as a discovery cohort. All discovery cohort repertoires had been generated on a single sequencing platform. HLA typing covered class I and class II loci at four-digit resolution. The number of typed donors differed by locus: roughly 620-640 for A, B, C, DRB1 and DQB1; approximately 530 for DQA1; 600 to 610 for DPA1; and about 450 for DPB1. Roughly five DR-DQ haplotypes were treated as single units for association and clustering because of strong linkage in the cohort. Among a few hundred genotyped donors of the cohort, an average of about 240,000 unique TCR beta nucleotide sequences were sequenced per donor, roughly a sixth of them non-productive. Points the paper makes about the study in general: In a later analysis, the rate of TCR association differed among HLA loci, with DRB1 alleles having the most associated TCRs and HLA-C alleles having the fewest. Because HLA typing was missing for some donors at each locus, association tests included only the typed subset. A further reported finding was that TCR beta sequences accurately predicted the HLA-A and HLA-B alleles for most subjects in the first cohort. In a later genetic analysis, a missense DCLRE1C variant was associated with V-gene and J-gene trimming of TCR beta chains, and the association was replicated in an independent cohort. When HLA alleles, especially DR and DQ, strongly co-occurred, TCR associations were difficult to assign to individual alleles. In a later analysis, HLA-associated TCR beta chains were found to be more clonally expanded and to have lower generation probabilities than equally common non-associated chains. In this cohort, only TCR beta chains were sequenced, and detectable features were limited by the absence of alpha or paired-chain data. A group of highly shared sequence variants was considered likely to be a technical artifact of the sequencing pipeline. Broadly in line with IMGT annotations, most TCR beta V segments showed up in productive rearrangements about 87% or about 30% of the time in an earlier analysis of 450 to 600 of the donors. Cytomegalovirus status was reported to be diagnosed by the classifier with high specificity and sensitivity in both the original and validation cohorts. Compared with the roughly 710-donor mean, donors in an Asian-associated ancestry cluster had fewer N-insertions in productive TCRs, according to a later genetic analysis. The only immune exposure information available for the cohort was CMV serostatus. The study listed 164 TCR beta chains as associated with cytomegalovirus. In a later analysis, most CMV-associated TCR beta chains were found to appear HLA-restricted, with HLA associations seemingly driven largely by CMV exposure. Some IMGT-functional V segments, including TRBV6-2 and TRBV6-3, could not be told apart with the 87-base-pair reads, so those segments were excluded. The authors suggested that the approach could potentially be generalized to other disease states and immunological phenotypes. Linkage disequilibrium might explain the correlated functional status among segregating V segments, but an unknown experimental factor could not be ruled out. Three of the identified cytomegalovirus-associated TCR beta chains were confirmed in vitro to be specific for cytomegalovirus antigens. According to a later analysis, parvovirus B19, influenza, CMV and Epstein-Barr virus appeared linked to several top co-occurrence clusters. Specific HLA alleles were associated with some 15,000 TCR beta sequences at a false discovery rate of 0.05 in a later analysis. Presence/absence analyses assumed roughly uniform sequencing depth across donors, an assumption that may not hold. Because counts were too low, seventeen rarely observed V segments, including chromosome 9 orphons, were excluded from the earlier analysis of roughly 580 of the donors. Most TCR sequences were seen in very few donors, while some public TCRs were found in many individuals.

The cohort was made up of 500 to 850 healthy bone marrow donors. Cohort members were all nominally healthy when sampled, although unrecorded immune exposures were likely present. The donor tested CMV seropositive and was one of the 289 seropositive cohort members. A peripheral blood sample was collected from each donor, and TCR beta sequencing was performed on peripheral blood mononuclear cells. The Qiagen DNeasy Blood Extraction Kit was used to extract genomic DNA from the blood cell samples. The library was prepared using the immunoSEQ multiplex PCR assay. A mixture of 60 forward primers for TCR Vbeta segments and 13 reverse primers for TCR Jbeta segments was used in the multiplex PCR. The CDR3 region of rearranged TCR beta genes was amplified from genomic DNA by a multiplex PCR assay. The Illumina HiSeq System was used to sequence the amplified TCR beta libraries as 87-base-pair reads. The authors' analysis ran thus. A later analysis counted around 72 million unique TCR beta chains across the 640 or so repertoires, and 10 million to 11 million of these chains were shared by at least two donors. Raw reads were error-corrected and collapsed into unique sequences with a nearest-neighbor algorithm that merged closely related sequences to remove PCR and sequencing errors. To assign V, D and J gene segments, CDR3 sequences were aligned to IMGT reference sequences. For a sequence to be retained, a match of at least six nucleotides to both a V gene segment and a J gene segment was required. Rearrangements were classified as productive when the CDR3 lacked stop codons and remained in frame with V and J, and all other rearrangements were classified as non-productive. CDR3 was defined by IMGT convention, running from the second conserved V-encoded cysteine to the conserved J-encoded phenylalanine. In an earlier analysis of around 600 of the donors, sequences lacking an unambiguous match to a single V gene segment were excluded. An earlier analysis of approximately 590 of the donors called V segments functional above 56.7% productive rearrangements and segregating when the between-donor standard deviation exceeded 5%. A statistical classification framework was developed to diagnose cytomegalovirus status using the catalog of TCR beta chain sequences. V and J gene assignment, in a later analysis, came from comparing TCR nucleotide sequences with IMGT/GENE-DB human TR gene sequences. Using the TCRdist pipeline, a later analysis assigned CDR3 sequences along with most-parsimonious VDJ recombination scenarios. A later analysis defined each TCR beta chain by its CDR3 amino acid sequence plus V-gene family, and excluded reads lacking a unique V-gene family. As a way to deal with suspected cross-contamination and a sequencing artifact, a later analysis dropped more than 500 nucleotide sequences that were highly shared and had low generation probability. For each public chain, a later analysis derived a clonal expansion index from normalized ranks of inferred template counts within each repertoire. In a later analysis, generation probabilities were computed using a VDJ recombination model fitted to out-of-frame rearrangements, and the results were checked against IGoR. Hypergeometric tests were used in a later analysis to score TCR-TCR, TCR-HLA and TCR-CMV co-occurrence, with a repertoire-size bias correction applied to the TCR pairs. In a later analysis, false discovery rates were estimated by permuting HLA or CMV assignments 20 times. In a later analysis, co-occurring TCRs were grouped using DBSCAN, and TCRdist sequence similarity was added for clustering within HLA-allele-positive subsets. For co-occurrence clustering, repertoires with fewer than 30,000 or more than 120,000 public chains were excluded, along with about five repertoires with anomalous nucleotide sharing. Sourced from immuneACCESS, this table was stored by TCRdb with only in-frame sequences that have V and J called. A share of the clones is absent; for the studies checked, an unresolved V gene accounts for under half, and the remainder has no known explanation. For V, J and clone size, that table is used; D and trimming come from the DNA. Counted in this sample were 85,000 to 130,000 clones; about 77% of them appeared once. The ten largest clones capture 4% of the sample.

The receptor was isolated from a woman in her fifties or sixties in good health and CMV-seropositive. The V gene is TRBV2 and the J gene is TRBJ2-7, with 8 bases matching TRBD2. The sequenced sample consisted of PBMCs. The nucleotides are TGTGCCAGCAGTGACCCAGCGGGGGTCCGCTACGAGCAGTACTTC. It specifies CASSDPAGVRYEQYF.